This T cell receptor beta chain was sequenced in a study of cytomegalovirus exposure and HLA in healthy donors. Study in general: HLA-typed donors contributed about 85 million unique TCRs, which were held in an early data release.

For this clone: Its antigen is unknown.

The PCR had 60 Vbeta and 13 Jbeta primers. Source study methods: Later, some 79 million unique TCR beta chains were counted in an analysis, and some 9.9 million of them were shared. Data came from immunoSEQ multiplex PCR; TCRdb stores just in-frame clones and leaves some out. V, J and clone size are taken as reported in that table, and D and trimming were inferred from the DNA itself. The data contain some 110,000 clones, approximately 82% of them singletons. General study points: Analyses of presence and absence presupposed an approximately uniform sequencing depth across donors. Upon later analysis, TCR association rates were observed to vary by HLA locus, being highest for DRB1 and lowest for HLA-C.

The CDR3 sequence is 15 residues long. Germline-derived CDR1 and CDR2 are SGHNT and YYREEE (reference sequence). After removal of 0 bases from V and 6 bases from J, the junction contained 8 bases not matched to a gene. The source of this sequence is a man aged 25 to 45 in good health and CMV-seropositive. The chain links TRBV5-4 to TRBJ1-2, with 7 bases lining up with TRBD1. Sequencing used PBMCs. The CDR3 coding sequence is TGTGCCAGCAGCTTGGGTCGGGTTGGACAGGATGGCTACACCTTC. It translates to CASSLGRVGQDGYTF.